The clone carrying this TCR beta chain was seen at least ten times. Its antigen is undetermined. TCRdb recomputed calls from the 5' RACE reads with MiXCR, one row per CDR3 protein. The table lists 250,000 to 350,000 distinct CDR3 sequences, around 8.8% of them singletons, with about 2.1% in the top ten. The V end lost 5 bases, the J end lost 0 bases, and 18 bases lay between the germline ends. The CDR3 contains 17 residues. Germline V lookup: CDR1 SGHTA, CDR2 FQGTGA. These data are taken from a study of identical twins. Study findings and constraints: Insertions were fewer in abundant cord blood beta clonotypes, whereas memory repertoires showed none of this pattern.

Healthy Caucasians, and only they, were the donors. In addition, the sample was reused for a study of yellow fever vaccine responses in identical twins.

The origin of this receptor is a young woman in good health. The sequenced sample consisted of memory (CD45RO+) T cells sorted from blood. The rearrangement uses TRBV7-3 and TRBJ2-3, with D perhaps assigned TRBD1 or TRBD2 (6 bases each). CDR3 region: CASSLMGAGTSTDTQYF. The CDR3 DNA sequence: TGTGCCAGCAGCCTCATGGGGGCGGGGACTAGCACAGATACGCAGTATTTT.